These T cell receptor beta chains were read from a single sample in a study of cytomegalovirus exposure and HLA in healthy donors. Assay used: immunoSEQ multiplex PCR; TCRdb lists only in-frame clones, some missing. Here the sample spans under 200,000 clones, 75% to 90% being singletons. The specimen was PBMCs. The receptors derive from a man younger than 30 in good health and CMV-seropositive. Both conserved end residues are part of each CDR3. D genes are given only for firm matches. Clone size is not always given. Where it is, it says once, few, many or a class for expanded clones.

TRBD2	TRBV5-1	TRBJ2-1	13	once	CASSPSWTSQQFF	TGCGCCAGCAGCCCGTCCTGGACTAGCCAGCAGTTCTTC
TRBD1	TRBV19	TRBJ1-1	15	few	CASIQGGSPPNEAFF	TGTGCCAGTATTCAGGGGGGCTCCCCTCCGAACGAAGCTTTCTTT
TRBD2	TRBV5-1	TRBJ2-5	16	NA	CASSLVPTSGQETQYF	TGCGCCAGCAGCTTGGTTCCCACTAGCGGCCAAGAGACCCAGTACTTC
TRBD1	TRBV7-3	TRBJ1-6	13	once	CASSVRQGSPLHF	TGTGCCAGCAGCGTACGACAGGGCTCACCCCTCCACTTT
NA	TRBV5-6	TRBJ2-7	12	NA	CASSSASYEQYF	TGTGCCAGCAGCTCAGCGTCCTACGAGCAGTACTTC
NA	TRBV5-6	TRBJ1-5	13	once	CASSSNRNQPQHF	TGTGCCAGCAGCTCAAACAGGAATCAGCCCCAGCATTTT
NA	TRBV18	TRBJ1-1	14	NA	CASSPPRGNTEAFF	TGTGCCAGCTCACCACCCAGGGGTAACACTGAAGCTTTCTTT
NA	TRBV5-4	TRBJ2-1	15	few	CASSFLGGSYNEQFF	TGTGCCAGCAGCTTCCTGGGGGGCTCCTACAATGAGCAGTTCTTC
TRBD1	TRBV11-2	TRBJ2-2	18	NA	CASSSHPGQGADTGELFF	TGTGCCAGCAGCTCTCATCCGGGACAGGGGGCGGACACCGGGGAGCTGTTTTTT
TRBD2	TRBV9	TRBJ2-7	16	NA	CASSVAGTSGLYEQYF	TGTGCCAGCAGCGTAGCGGGGACTAGCGGCCTCTACGAGCAGTACTTC
NA	TRBV4-1	TRBJ2-1	15	once	CASSQVGVGSQEQFF	TGCGCCAGCAGCCAAGTAGGGGTCGGTTCGCAGGAGCAGTTCTTC
NA	TRBV5-6	TRBJ2-6	14	NA	CASSPMGGDNVLTF	TGTGCCAGCAGCCCTATGGGGGGAGACAACGTCCTGACTTTC
NA	TRBV5-4	TRBJ2-5	15	NA	CASSLAGSRKGTQYF	TGTGCCAGCAGCTTGGCGGGGTCTCGAAAGGGGACCCAGTACTTC
TRBD2	TRBV7-7	TRBJ2-1	14	NA	CASSLGTSSNEQFF	TGTGCCAGCAGCTTAGGGACTAGCAGCAATGAGCAGTTCTTC
TRBD2	TRBV27	TRBJ2-3	15	NA	CASTHLRGGQDTQYF	TGTGCCAGCACGCATCTGCGGGGGGGTCAAGATACGCAGTATTTT
NA	TRBV2	TRBJ2-3	14	NA	CASSKLTSTDTQYF	TGTGCCAGCAGCAAGCTAACTAGCACAGATACGCAGTATTTT
NA	TRBV15	TRBJ1-4	14	NA	CATSRDRTNEKLFF	TGTGCCACCAGCAGAGACAGGACTAATGAAAAACTGTTTTTT
NA	TRBV6-1	TRBJ2-7	15	few	CASSAGLLNSYEQYF	TGTGCCAGCAGTGCGGGACTCTTGAACTCCTACGAGCAGTACTTC
TRBD2	TRBV7-2	TRBJ2-3	14	NA	CASSTGDYTDTQYF	TGTGCCAGCAGCACCGGGGACTACACAGATACGCAGTATTTT
TRBD1	TRBV18	TRBJ2-2	15	NA	CASSSPGQGPGELFF	TGTGCCAGCTCATCTCCGGGACAGGGGCCCGGGGAGCTGTTTTTT
NA	TRBV6-5	TRBJ1-2	12	NA	CASSYSQGGYTF	TGTGCCAGCAGCTATTCTCAGGGTGGCTACACCTTC
NA	TRBV9	TRBJ1-3	14	NA	CASSETGSGNTIYF	TGTGCCAGCAGCGAGACGGGCTCTGGAAACACCATATATTTT
TRBD1	TRBV28	TRBJ2-7	15	NA	CASSPGGTGGYEQYF	TGTGCCAGCAGCCCAGGCGGGACAGGGGGCTACGAGCAGTACTTC
TRBD1	TRBV5-6	TRBJ2-7	14	NA	CASSWRTGTYEQYF	TGTGCCAGCAGCTGGCGGACAGGTACCTACGAGCAGTACTTC
NA	TRBV2	TRBJ1-2	12	NA	CASRRGGVGYTF	TGTGCCAGCAGGAGGGGAGGGGTTGGCTACACCTTC
NA	TRBV14	TRBJ2-3	14	once	CASSQDQGGNTQYF	TGTGCCAGCAGCCAAGATCAAGGAGGAAATACGCAGTATTTT
NA	TRBV10-3	TRBJ1-2	13	NA	CAIAPREDSGYTF	TGTGCCATCGCCCCCAGGGAGGATAGTGGCTACACCTTC
TRBD2	TRBV7-2	TRBJ2-5	16	NA	CASSSRGVRADDTQYF	TGTGCCAGCAGCTCGCGGGGGGTCAGGGCCGATGATACCCAGTACTTC
TRBD2	TRBV4-1	TRBJ2-1	16	NA	CASSQDPSGGYNEQFF	TGCGCCAGCAGCCAAGATCCCAGCGGGGGGTACAATGAGCAGTTCTTC
NA	TRBV5-4	TRBJ2-6	15	few	CASSLVDTGANVLTF	TGTGCCAGCAGCTTGGTAGATACTGGGGCCAACGTCCTGACTTTC
NA	TRBV20-1	TRBJ2-1	11	NA	CSASTSNEQFF	TGCAGTGCTAGCACTAGCAATGAGCAGTTCTTC
NA	TRBV5-1	TRBJ1-4	16	NA	CASSPAWEGSNEKLFF	TGCGCCAGCAGCCCCGCCTGGGAGGGCTCTAATGAAAAACTGTTTTTT
TRBD2	TRBV7-2	TRBJ2-2	15	NA	CASSLVRGGAGELFF	TGTGCCAGCAGCTTAGTGCGCGGGGGGGCCGGGGAGCTGTTTTTT
TRBD1	TRBV6-1	TRBJ1-4	13	once	CASRSTGGEKLFF	TGTGCCAGCAGAAGTACAGGGGGTGAAAAACTGTTTTTT
TRBD1	TRBV6-1	TRBJ1-4	13	NA	CASRTGPNEKLFF	TGTGCCAGCAGGACAGGGCCTAATGAAAAACTGTTTTTT
NA	TRBV27	TRBJ1-1	12	NA	CASSLGAGEAFF	TGTGCCAGCAGTCTAGGGGCAGGTGAAGCTTTCTTT
NA	TRBV2	TRBJ2-1	12	NA	CASSPAYNEQFF	TGTGCCAGCAGCCCCGCCTACAATGAGCAGTTCTTC
NA	TRBV9	TRBJ1-5	18	once	CASSAPVGGQYSNQPQHF	TGTGCCAGCAGCGCCCCCGTCGGAGGGCAGTATAGCAATCAGCCCCAGCATTTT
TRBD1	TRBV5-1	TRBJ2-2	17	once	CASSLAGQRIFTGELFF	TGCGCCAGCAGCTTGGCGGGACAGAGGATCTTTACCGGGGAGCTGTTTTTT
TRBD1	TRBV7-9	TRBJ1-2	13	NA	CASSPDSGGGYTF	TGTGCCAGCAGCCCGGACTCAGGGGGTGGCTACACCTTC
NA	TRBV6-1	TRBJ2-5	13	NA	CASSANSQETQYF	TGTGCCAGCAGTGCGAACAGTCAAGAGACCCAGTACTTC
NA	TRBV29-1	TRBJ2-7	18	NA	CSVEDRTLKGRVSYEQYF	TGCAGCGTTGAAGATCGAACTTTGAAGGGCAGGGTGTCTTACGAGCAGTACTTC
NA	TRBV27	TRBJ2-2	13	once	CASQGVSTGELFF	TGTGCCAGCCAGGGTGTTAGCACCGGGGAGCTGTTTTTT
TRBD1	TRBV28	TRBJ1-5	15	NA	CASSPRDRGVQPQHF	TGTGCCAGCAGTCCCCGGGACAGGGGGGTTCAGCCCCAGCATTTT
NA	TRBV10-1	TRBJ1-2	13	few	CASRQTGLDGYTF	TGCGCCAGCAGGCAAACAGGGCTGGATGGCTACACCTTC
TRBD1	TRBV6-4	TRBJ1-1	13	few	CASSVGQGTEAFF	TGTGCCAGCAGTGTCGGACAGGGCACTGAAGCTTTCTTT
NA	TRBV25-1	TRBJ2-7	14	NA	CASSRPESSYEQYF	TGTGCCAGCAGCCGGCCGGAGAGCTCCTACGAGCAGTACTTC
TRBD1	TRBV4-3	TRBJ1-5	15	NA	CASSAQGYDNQPQHF	TGCGCCAGCAGCGCACAGGGGTACGACAATCAGCCCCAGCATTTT
TRBD1	TRBV5-4	TRBJ1-2	13	NA	CASSPGQEDGYTF	TGTGCCAGCAGCCCCGGACAGGAGGATGGCTACACCTTC
NA	TRBV2	TRBJ1-2	14	NA	CASGAGAFNYGYTF	TGTGCCAGCGGGGCAGGGGCATTCAACTATGGCTACACCTTC
TRBD1	TRBV18	TRBJ1-1	18	few	CASSPPGQGLRTNTEAFF	TGTGCCAGCTCACCACCGGGACAGGGGCTAAGGACCAACACTGAAGCTTTCTTT
NA	TRBV27	TRBJ1-3	13	NA	CASSDFSGNTIYF	TGTGCCAGCTCGGACTTTAGTGGAAACACCATATATTTT
TRBD1	TRBV5-4	TRBJ2-7	15	NA	CASSGRDRGLYEQYF	TGTGCCAGCAGCGGCCGGGACAGGGGACTCTACGAGCAGTACTTC
NA	TRBV7-8	TRBJ2-5	14	NA	CASRRSRLRETQYF	TGTGCCAGCAGACGTAGTCGGCTGAGGGAGACCCAGTACTTC
NA	TRBV9	TRBJ2-6	15	NA	CASSVDMNGANVLTF	TGTGCCAGCAGCGTAGACATGAACGGGGCCAACGTCCTGACTTTC